This T cell receptor (beta chain) comes out of a study of T cell changes during pregnancy in multiple sclerosis. Clones were read by immunoSEQ multiplex PCR, and TCRdb kept only the in-frame ones, dropping some. The sample holds 55,000 to 85,000 clones; roughly 92% are singletons and the top ten take around 2%. This TCR came from a female donor with multiple sclerosis, enrolled in a pregnancy study. Sequenced here: peripheral blood, sampled in the second trimester of pregnancy.

The CDR3, as DNA: TGTGCTAGTGACCTCCGGGGGACAGGGGAGGGAGGGACCCAGTACTTC. It encodes CASDLRGTGEGGTQYF. The chain is built from TRBV12-5 and TRBJ2-5; 10 bases map to TRBD1. Germline CDR1 and CDR2: LGHNT and FRNRAP. The CDR3 is 16 amino acids. With V trimmed by 7 bases and J by 7 bases, 15 bases remained unmatched.